One sample yielded the 26 T cell receptor beta chains listed below, sequenced in a study of OX40 agonist ivuxolimab in advanced cancers. Produced via immunoSEQ multiplex PCR; TCRdb's table is partial and in-frame only. The sample includes 45,000 to 65,000 clones, 87% of them seen just once. Here the sequenced sample was CD4+ or CD8+ T cells sorted from blood, taken in a trial of the OX40 agonist ivuxolimab. The source of these receptors is an adult with an advanced solid tumor such as melanoma, head and neck, liver or kidney cancer.

There are a few counts of this clone. The rearrangement links TRBV11-2 to TRBJ1-4; D might be TRBD1 (5 bases). The germline CDR1 and CDR2 sequences are SGHAT and FQNNGV. V lost 7 bases and J 5 bases, leaving 14 bases between the germline ends. The length of the CDR3 is 14 residues. The CDR3 spells CASTLTGGNEKLFF. CDR3 sequence (DNA): TGTGCCAGCACCCTAACCGGGGGAAATGAAAAACTGTTTTTT.

This clone was found a few times. This chain uses TRBV25-1 with TRBJ1-1; 10 bases map to TRBD1. CDR1 and CDR2 from the germline V gene are MGHDK and SYGVNS. The length of the CDR3 is 17 residues. V lost 5 bases to trimming and J lost 0 bases; unmatched junction nucleotides: 9. The CDR3 DNA follows: TGTGCCAGCAGTTACCGAAAGACAGGGGGCATGAACACTGAAGCTTTCTTT. Translation: CASSYRKTGGMNTEAFF.

The genes are TRBV7-2 and TRBJ1-5; unclear D gene. The germline V and J ends were trimmed by 0 bases and 4 bases, with 4 bases remaining between them. Germline V lookup: CDR1 SGHTA, CDR2 FQGNSA. The CDR3 has 13 amino acids. The CDR3 loop reads CASSLAQNQPQHF. In DNA form, the CDR3 reads TGTGCCAGCAGCTTAGCGCAGAATCAGCCCCAGCATTTT.

This sequence joins TRBV18 and TRBJ1-2; 9 bases match TRBD1. This CDR3 is built from 17 residues. Trimming removed 5 bases from V and 6 bases from J; junction bases left unmatched: 16. Germline values: CDR1 KGHSH, CDR2 LQKENI. The CDR3 loop is CASSNILPATGGDGYTF. In DNA form, the CDR3 reads TGTGCCAGCTCAAACATCCTACCCGCTACAGGGGGCGATGGCTACACCTTC.

This chain joins TRBV30 and TRBJ2-2; the D is unclear. From germline, CDR1 is GTSNPN and CDR2 SVGIG (reference sequence). The CDR3 is made up of 11 amino acids. Trimming took 5 bases from V and 8 from J, leaving 9 bases between them. The chain's CDR3 is CAWANKGELFF. The CDR3 DNA sequence: TGTGCCTGGGCGAATAAGGGGGAGCTGTTTTTT.

The chain joins TRBV2 to TRBJ2-3; D uncertain. Germline CDR1 reads SNHLY; CDR2 reads FYNNEI. V lost 4 bases to trimming and J lost 4 bases, with 6 bases between them. CDR3 size: 12 residues. The CDR3 coding sequence is TGTGCCAGCAGTGGGACGCCAGATACGCAGTATTTT. Translated, it gives CASSGTPDTQYF.

This clone has only one observation. The chain employs TRBV14 and TRBJ2-3; no firm D call. Germline CDR1 is SGHDN and CDR2 is FVKESK. V lost 1 base and J lost 6, with 2 bases in between. This CDR3 contains 11 residues. The CDR3 reads CASSQADTQYF. The CDR3 nucleotides are TGTGCCAGCAGCCAAGCGGATACGCAGTATTTT.

The chain links TRBV7-8 to TRBJ1-2; D perhaps matches TRBD1 (6 bases). The CDR3 covers 15 residues. Germline-derived CDR1 and CDR2 are SGHVS and FQNEAQ. Trimming stripped 7 bases from V and 7 bases from J, with 22 bases between. The CDR3 sequence is CASTTTGGRISGYTF. In DNA, the CDR3 is TGTGCCAGCACAACAACGGGGGGGCGTATCTCTGGCTACACCTTC. The full variable domain, completed using reference TRBV7-8 and TRBJ1-2, is GAGVSQSPRYKVAKRGQDVALRCDPISGHVSLFWYQQALGQGPEFLTYFQNEAQLDKSGLPSDRFFAERPEGSVSTLKIQRTQQEDSAVYLCASTTTGGRISGYTFGSGTRLTVV.

The CDR3 coding sequence is TGCGCCAGCAGCCAAGGGCGCGTACTAGCAACGGTGTGGCGTTCAGATACGCAGTATTTT. It specifies CASSQGRVLATVWRSDTQYF. The chain joins TRBV4-3 to TRBJ2-3; tentatively, D is TRBD2 (6 bases). V dropped 1 base and J dropped 4 bases, with 27 bases sitting between them. This CDR3 comprises 20 residues. Germline V lookup: CDR1 LGHNA, CDR2 YSLEER.

V gene TRBV7-9 combines with J gene TRBJ1-1; 7 bases align to TRBD1. The CDR3 runs 15 residues. Germline lookup yields CDR1 SEHNR and CDR2 FQNEAQ (reference sequence). J lost 2 bases, V lost 5 bases, and 8 bases had no gene match. The CDR3 here is CASSTRDRSNTEAFF. The CDR3 coding sequence is TGTGCCAGCAGCACCCGGGACAGATCAAACACTGAAGCTTTCTTT.

V and J are TRBV7-2 and TRBJ2-1, with D tentatively TRBD1 or TRBD2 (7 bases each). Germline V gene data show CDR1 as SGHTA and CDR2 as FQGNSA. Trimming pared 5 bases from V and 8 bases from J, leaving 19 bases between. This CDR3 has 15 amino acids. CDR3 region: CASSIRDSGVDEQFF. The CDR3 nucleotides read TGTGCCAGCAGCATCCGGGACAGCGGGGTTGATGAGCAGTTCTTC.

This rearrangement joins TRBV10-2 to TRBJ1-2, with D tentatively TRBD1 (6 bases). With 6 bases removed from V and 7 bases from J, the gap between germline ends came to 15 bases. Germline lookup yields CDR1 WSHSY and CDR2 SAAADI. The CDR3 runs to 13 residues. CDR3 sequence: CASSPDRDLGYTF. DNA of the CDR3: TGCGCCAGCAGCCCGGACAGAGACCTTGGCTACACCTTC.

The V call is TRBV6-1, the J call TRBJ2-7; 7 bases are shared with TRBD2. Germline CDR1 reads MNHNS; CDR2 reads SASEGT. This CDR3 has 12 residues. Unmatched junction bases numbered 8, after V lost 8 bases and J lost 7 bases. The CDR3 sequence: CASAFGGSEQYV. The CDR3 nucleotides are TGTGCCAGCGCCTTCGGGGGGAGTGAGCAGTACGTC.

This clone has only one observation. Here the CDR3 reads CASRFTGTSTNEQYV. The CDR3 DNA sequence: TGTGCCAGCAGGTTTACCGGGACTAGCACAAACGAGCAGTACGTC. The chain carries TRBV5-6 and TRBJ2-7; 9 bases map to TRBD2. Germline V CDR1 and CDR2: SGHDT, YYEEEE. The CDR3 consists of 15 residues. V was clipped by 5 bases and J by 5 bases; unmatched bases: 11.

The chain has TRBV7-2 and TRBJ1-1; TRBD1 matches 8 bases. The CDR3 is 19 residues long. Losses at the gene ends were 1 base for V and 0 bases for J; bases not matched to a gene: 13. The V gene's germline CDR1 is SGHTA and CDR2 FQGNSA. As DNA, the CDR3 is TGTGCCAGCAGCTTAGTTGGTTCGGCAGGGGGCCCTTTGAACACTGAAGCTTTCTTT. Protein sequence: CASSLVGSAGGPLNTEAFF.

This clone was seen once. This chain joins TRBV11-3 and TRBJ2-2; D call uncertain. The CDR3 sequence is 13 residues long. Germline CDR1 and CDR2: SGHNT and YENEEA. The germline V and J ends were trimmed by 4 bases and 5 bases, with 8 bases remaining between them. The CDR3 region is CASSSEYTGELFF. The CDR3 DNA is TGTGCCAGCAGCTCAGAGTATACCGGGGAGCTGTTTTTT.

The chain links TRBV28 to TRBJ2-2; D perhaps matches TRBD1 (5 bases). This CDR3 region has 15 residues. Looked up from germline, CDR1 is MDHEN and CDR2 is SYDVKM. V dropped 4 bases and J dropped 1 base, with 10 bases sitting between them. In DNA, the CDR3 is TGTGCCAGCAGTTCTTCCGGACAGAACACCGGGGAGCTGTTTTTT. Amino acids: CASSSSGQNTGELFF.

The V call is TRBV27, the J call TRBJ2-7, with D perhaps TRBD1 (5 bases). Germline V gene lookup returns CDR1 MNHEY and CDR2 SMNVEV (reference sequence). V lost 3 bases and J lost 0, with 15 bases in between. CDR3 length: 16 residues. The CDR3 sequence: CASSFDGQGTSYEQYF. The DNA of the CDR3 is TGTGCCAGCAGTTTTGATGGGCAGGGAACCTCCTACGAGCAGTACTTC.

The V call is TRBV9, the J call TRBJ1-6; perhaps TRBD1 as D (6 bases). V was cut by 1 base and J by 0 bases, with 14 bases left in between. This CDR3 has 18 amino acids. Germline CDR1 SGDLS, CDR2 YYNGEE. The CDR3, as DNA: TGTGCCAGCAGCGTAAGGTCAGGGGAGAGCTCCTATAATTCACCCCTCCACTTT. Protein product: CASSVRSGESSYNSPLHF. Using reference TRBV9 and TRBJ1-6 for the parts outside the CDR3, the full variable domain is DSGVTQTPKHLITATGQRVTLRCSPRSGDLSVYWYQQSLDQGLQFLIQYYNGEERAKGNILERFSAQQFPDLHSELNLSSLELGDSALYFCASSVRSGESSYNSPLHFGNGTRLTVT.

This sequence joins TRBV28 and TRBJ2-5, with 8 bases lining up with TRBD1. The CDR3 is 14 residues long. The ends lost 6 bases at V and 5 bases at J; junction bases unmatched: 8. Per the germline V gene, CDR1 is MDHEN and CDR2 is SYDVKM. The CDR3 here is CASSPRTGRETQYF. In DNA form, the CDR3 reads TGTGCCAGCAGCCCAAGGACAGGGCGGGAGACCCAGTACTTC.

CDR3 in amino acids: CASSLTKPTDTQYF. In DNA, the CDR3 is TGTGCCAGCAGCCTTACGAAACCCACAGATACGCAGTATTTT. The rearrangement uses TRBV5-8 and TRBJ2-3; D remains ambiguous. Germline CDR1 SGHTS, CDR2 YDEGEE. Between the trimmed V and J ends, which lost 4 bases and 2 bases, there was a span of 11 bases. The CDR3 is made up of 14 amino acids.

This chain joins TRBV7-2 and TRBJ2-3, with D unresolved. Germline values: CDR1 SGHTA, CDR2 FQGNSA. The length of the CDR3 is 13 residues. Trimming shortened V by 6 bases and J by 0 bases, and 7 bases separated the two germline ends. The CDR3 spells CASRSASTDTQYF. CDR3 DNA sequence: TGTGCCAGCAGGTCTGCTAGCACAGATACGCAGTATTTT.

The chain uses TRBV30 and TRBJ2-2, with D possibly matching TRBD2 (7 bases). The germline V gene encodes CDR1 GTSNPN and CDR2 SVGIG (reference sequence). Deletions cut 2 bases from V and 1 base from J, with 14 bases between. The CDR3 covers 16 residues. This CDR3 reads CAWSISGGGNTGELFF. The CDR3, as DNA: TGTGCCTGGAGTATATCGGGGGGCGGGAACACCGGGGAGCTGTTTTTT.

The chain combines TRBV18 with TRBJ1-5, with 11 positions matching TRBD1. The CDR3 loop spans 18 amino acids. Germline trimming cut 4 bases from V and 1 base from J; bases unmatched to any gene: 9. Germline values: CDR1 KGHSH, CDR2 LQKENI. The CDR3 DNA reads as TGTGCCAGCTCACTTTCTGGACAGGGGGCGGAAAGCAATCAGCCCCAGCATTTT. It encodes CASSLSGQGAESNQPQHF.

This chain connects TRBV30 to TRBJ2-2; the match to TRBD1 covers 10 bases. The V gene's germline CDR1 is GTSNPN and CDR2 SVGIG (reference sequence). The length of the CDR3 is 16 residues. V lost 5 bases to trimming and J lost 1 base; unmatched junction nucleotides: 7. The CDR3 reads CAWRHRDRGNTGELFF. In nucleotides, the CDR3 is TGTGCCTGGCGTCACCGGGACAGGGGGAACACCGGGGAGCTGTTTTTT.

The chain couples TRBV28 to TRBJ1-2; 10 positions agree with TRBD1. The CDR3 is 14 amino acids. Germline assignment: CDR1 MDHEN and CDR2 SYDVKM. J lost 3 bases, V lost 5 bases, and 3 bases had no gene match. The CDR3 region is CASSLTGGYYGYTF. The CDR3 bases are TGTGCCAGCAGTCTGACAGGGGGCTACTATGGCTACACCTTC.